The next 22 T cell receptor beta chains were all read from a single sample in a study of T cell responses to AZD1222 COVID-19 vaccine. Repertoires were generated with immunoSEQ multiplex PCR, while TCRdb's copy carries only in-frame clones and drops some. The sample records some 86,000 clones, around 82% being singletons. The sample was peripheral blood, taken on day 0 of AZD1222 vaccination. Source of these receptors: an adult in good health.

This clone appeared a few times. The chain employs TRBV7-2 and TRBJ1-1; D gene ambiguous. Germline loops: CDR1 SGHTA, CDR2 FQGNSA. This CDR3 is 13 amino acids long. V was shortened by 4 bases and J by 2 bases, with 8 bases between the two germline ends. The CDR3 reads CASSSDSNTEAFF. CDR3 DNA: TGTGCCAGCAGCTCCGACTCTAACACTGAAGCTTTCTTT.

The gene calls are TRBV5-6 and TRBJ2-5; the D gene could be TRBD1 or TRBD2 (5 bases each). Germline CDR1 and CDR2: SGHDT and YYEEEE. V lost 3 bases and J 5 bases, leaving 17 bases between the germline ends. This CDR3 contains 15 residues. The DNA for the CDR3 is TGTGCCAGCAGCTCCCGGGACCCGCTATATGAGACCCAGTACTTC. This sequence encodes CASSSRDPLYETQYF.

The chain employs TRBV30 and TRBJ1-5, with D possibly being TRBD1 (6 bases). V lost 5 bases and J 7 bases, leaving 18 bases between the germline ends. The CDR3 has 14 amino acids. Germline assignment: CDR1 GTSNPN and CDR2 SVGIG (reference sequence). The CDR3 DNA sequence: TGTGCCTGGGGAGGACAGACCCAAGGGCAGCCCCAGCATTTT. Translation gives CAWGGQTQGQPQHF.

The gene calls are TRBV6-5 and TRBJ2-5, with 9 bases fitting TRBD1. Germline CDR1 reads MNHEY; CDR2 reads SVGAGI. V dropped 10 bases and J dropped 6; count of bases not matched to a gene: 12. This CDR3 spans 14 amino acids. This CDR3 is CATAAWDRVKTQYF. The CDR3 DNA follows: TGTGCCACCGCTGCTTGGGACAGGGTAAAGACCCAGTACTTC.

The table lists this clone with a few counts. This CDR3 is CAIGTGLNQPQHF. The CDR3, as DNA: TGTGCCATCGGAACAGGGCTTAATCAGCCCCAGCATTTT. The rearrangement joins TRBV10-3 to TRBJ1-5; D might be TRBD1 (6 bases). The CDR3 is 13 amino acids. Germline values: CDR1 ENHRY, CDR2 SYGVKD. Trimming took off 8 bases at V and 4 bases at J, with 12 bases between the two ends.

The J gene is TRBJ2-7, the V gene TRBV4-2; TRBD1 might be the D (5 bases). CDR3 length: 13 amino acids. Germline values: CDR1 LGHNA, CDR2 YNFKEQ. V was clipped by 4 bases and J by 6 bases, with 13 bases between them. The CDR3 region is CASSREDRGEQYF. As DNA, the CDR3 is TGTGCCAGCAGCCGAGAAGATAGGGGCGAGCAGTACTTC.

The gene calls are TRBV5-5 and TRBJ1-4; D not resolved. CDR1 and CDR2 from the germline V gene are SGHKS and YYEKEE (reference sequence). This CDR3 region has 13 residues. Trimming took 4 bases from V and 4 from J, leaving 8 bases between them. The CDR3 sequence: CASSPAYNEKLFF. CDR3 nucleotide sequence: TGTGCCAGCAGCCCAGCTTATAATGAAAAACTGTTTTTT. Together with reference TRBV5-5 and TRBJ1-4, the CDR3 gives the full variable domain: DAGVTQSPTHLIKTRGQQVTLRCSPISGHKSVSWYQQVLGQGPQFIFQYYEKEERGRGNFPDRFSARQFPNYSSELNVNALLLGDSALYLCASSPAYNEKLFFGSGTQLSVL.

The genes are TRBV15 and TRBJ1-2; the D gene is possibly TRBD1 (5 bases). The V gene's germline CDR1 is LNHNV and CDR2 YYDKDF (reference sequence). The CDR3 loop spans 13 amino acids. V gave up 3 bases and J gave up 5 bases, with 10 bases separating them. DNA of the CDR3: TGTGCCACCAGCAGGCAGGGATCTTATGGCTACACCTTC. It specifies CATSRQGSYGYTF. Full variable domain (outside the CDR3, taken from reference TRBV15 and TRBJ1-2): DAMVIQNPRYQVTQFGKPVTLSCSQTLNHNVMYWYQQKSSQAPKLLFHYYDKDFNNEADTPDNFQSRRPNTSFCFLDIRSPGLGDTAMYLCATSRQGSYGYTFGSGTRLTVV.

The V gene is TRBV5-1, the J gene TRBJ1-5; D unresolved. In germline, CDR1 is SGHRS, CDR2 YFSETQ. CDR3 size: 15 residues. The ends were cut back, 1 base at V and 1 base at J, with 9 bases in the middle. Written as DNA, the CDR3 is TGCGCCAGCAGCTTGAGTGGGCAGAGCAATCAGCCCCAGCATTTT. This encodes CASSLSGQSNQPQHF.

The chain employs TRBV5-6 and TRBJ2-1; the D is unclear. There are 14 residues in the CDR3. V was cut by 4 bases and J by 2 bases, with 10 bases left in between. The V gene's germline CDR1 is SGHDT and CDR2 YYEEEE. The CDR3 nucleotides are TGTGCCAGCAGCCGGTTCCAAACCTACAATGAGCAGTTCTTC. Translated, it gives CASSRFQTYNEQFF.

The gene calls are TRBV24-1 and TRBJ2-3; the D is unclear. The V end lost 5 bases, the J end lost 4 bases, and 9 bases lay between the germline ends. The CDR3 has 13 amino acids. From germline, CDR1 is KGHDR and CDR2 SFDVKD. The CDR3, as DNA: TGTGCCACCAGTGGATCCGGCCCAGATACGCAGTATTTT. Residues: CATSGSGPDTQYF.

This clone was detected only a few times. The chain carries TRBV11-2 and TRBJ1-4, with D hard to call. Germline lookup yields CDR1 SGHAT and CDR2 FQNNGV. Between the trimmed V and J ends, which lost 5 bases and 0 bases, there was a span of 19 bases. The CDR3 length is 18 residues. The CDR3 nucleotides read TGTGCCAGCAGCATCCCTGGGAGCCATCTTGCAACTAATGAAAAACTGTTTTTT. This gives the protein CASSIPGSHLATNEKLFF.

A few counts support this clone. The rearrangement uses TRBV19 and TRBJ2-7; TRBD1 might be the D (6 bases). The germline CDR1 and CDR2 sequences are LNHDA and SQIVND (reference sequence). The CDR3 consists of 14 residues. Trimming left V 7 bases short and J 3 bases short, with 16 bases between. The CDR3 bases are TGTGCCAGTACTAAGGGACATCAAGGCTACGAGCAGTACTTC. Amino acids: CASTKGHQGYEQYF.

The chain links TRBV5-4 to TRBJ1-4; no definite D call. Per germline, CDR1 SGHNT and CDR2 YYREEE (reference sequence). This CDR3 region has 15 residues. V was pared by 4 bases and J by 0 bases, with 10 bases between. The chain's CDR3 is CASSRYTTTNEKLFF. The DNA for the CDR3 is TGTGCCAGCAGCCGCTACACTACAACTAATGAAAAACTGTTTTTT.

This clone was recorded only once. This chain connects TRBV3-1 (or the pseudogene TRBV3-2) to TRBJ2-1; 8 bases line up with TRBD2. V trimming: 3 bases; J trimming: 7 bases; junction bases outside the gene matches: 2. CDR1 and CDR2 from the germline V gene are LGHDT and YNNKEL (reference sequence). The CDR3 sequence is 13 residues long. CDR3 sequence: CASSQIAGNEQFF. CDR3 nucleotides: TGTGCCAGCAGCCAGATAGCGGGGAATGAGCAGTTCTTC.

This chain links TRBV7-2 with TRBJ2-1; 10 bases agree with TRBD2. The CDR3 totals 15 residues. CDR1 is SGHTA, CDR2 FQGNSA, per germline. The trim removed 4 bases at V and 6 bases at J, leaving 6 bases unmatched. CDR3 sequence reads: CASSSIAGGGNEQFF. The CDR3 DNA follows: TGTGCCAGCAGCTCTATAGCGGGAGGAGGCAATGAGCAGTTCTTC. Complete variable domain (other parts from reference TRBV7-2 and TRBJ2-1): GAGVSQSPSNKVTEKGKDVELRCDPISGHTALYWYRQSLGQGLEFLIYFQGNSAPDKSGLPSDRFSAERTGGSVSTLTIQRTQQEDSAVYLCASSSIAGGGNEQFFGPGTRLTVL.

This CDR3 reads CASSRQQGTSGQPQHF. CDR3 coding DNA: TGTGCCAGCAGCCGACAACAGGGGACCTCGGGCCAGCCCCAGCATTTT. The J gene is TRBJ1-5, the V gene TRBV2; TRBD1 agrees at 7 bases. After removal of 6 bases from V and 7 bases from J, the junction contained 15 bases not matched to a gene. Germline V gene lookup returns CDR1 SNHLY and CDR2 FYNNEI. The length of the CDR3 is 16 residues. The full variable domain, with the rest looked up from reference TRBV2 and TRBJ1-5, is EPEVTQTPSHQVTQMGQEVILRCVPISNHLYFYWYRQILGQKVEFLVSFYNNEISEKSEIFDDQFSVERPDGSNFTLKIRSTKLEDSAMYFCASSRQQGTSGQPQHFGDGTRLSIL.

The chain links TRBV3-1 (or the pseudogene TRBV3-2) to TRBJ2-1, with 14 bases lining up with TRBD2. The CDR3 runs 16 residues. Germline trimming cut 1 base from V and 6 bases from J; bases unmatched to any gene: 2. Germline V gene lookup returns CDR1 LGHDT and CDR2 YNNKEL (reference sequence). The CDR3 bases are TGTGCCAGCAGCCAAGGACTAGCGGGAGGGTCCAATGAGCAGTTCTTC. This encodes CASSQGLAGGSNEQFF.

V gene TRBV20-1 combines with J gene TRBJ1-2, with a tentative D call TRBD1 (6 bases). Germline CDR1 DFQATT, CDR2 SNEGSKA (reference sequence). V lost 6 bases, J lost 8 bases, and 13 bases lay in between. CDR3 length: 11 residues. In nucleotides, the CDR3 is TGCAGTGCCAAAAACAGGGTGGGCTACACCTTC. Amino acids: CSAKNRVGYTF.

CDR3: CAWMYNYGYTF. CDR3 sequence (DNA): TGTGCCTGGATGTATAACTATGGCTACACCTTC. This chain joins TRBV30 and TRBJ1-2; unclear D gene. The CDR3 runs 11 residues. Germline V gene lookup returns CDR1 GTSNPN and CDR2 SVGIG (reference sequence). With 4 bases removed from V and 1 base from J, the gap between germline ends came to 4 bases. The full variable domain, rest sourced from reference TRBV30 and TRBJ1-2, is SQTIHQWPATLVQPVGSPLSLECTVEGTSNPNLYWYRQAAGRGLQLLFYSVGIGQISSEVPQNLSASRPQDRQFILSSKKLLLSDSGFYLCAWMYNYGYTFGSGTRLTVV.

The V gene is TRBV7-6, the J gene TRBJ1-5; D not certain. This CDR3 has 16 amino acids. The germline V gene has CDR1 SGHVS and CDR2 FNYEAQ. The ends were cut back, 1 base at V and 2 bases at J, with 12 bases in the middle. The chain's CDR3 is CASSLVAGDGNQPQHF. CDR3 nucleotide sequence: TGTGCCAGCAGCTTAGTCGCAGGCGATGGCAATCAGCCCCAGCATTTT.

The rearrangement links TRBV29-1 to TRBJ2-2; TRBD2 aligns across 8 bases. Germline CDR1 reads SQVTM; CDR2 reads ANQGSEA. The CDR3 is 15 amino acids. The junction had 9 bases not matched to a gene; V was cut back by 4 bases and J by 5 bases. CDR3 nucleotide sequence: TGCAGCGTTGGGTCCGGGAGGGCAGGTACCGGGGAGCTGTTTTTT. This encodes CSVGSGRAGTGELFF.